This T cell receptor beta chain was profiled in a study of blood T cell repertoires in COVID-19. About the study: Some COVID-19 samples were acute and others convalescent; all came from the United States, Italy and Spain.

This CDR3 spans 13 amino acids. The V end was cut by 4 bases, the J end by 2 bases, with 9 bases between. CDR1 is LGHDT, CDR2 YNNKEL, per germline (reference sequence). Sequenced by immunoSEQ multiplex PCR; TCRdb stores in-frame clones only, minus some. The table has 110,000 or so clones, around 84% seen once. The sequenced sample was peripheral blood. The chain carries TRBV3-1 (or the pseudogene TRBV3-2) and TRBJ2-7, with a tentative D call TRBD1 (6 bases). This receptor was taken from a man in his forties or fifties with acute or convalescent COVID-19. The CDR3 loop is CASSPGQPYEQYF. The DNA of the CDR3 is TGTGCCAGCAGCCCAGGACAGCCCTACGAGCAGTACTTC.